This T cell receptor beta chain was profiled in a study of blood T cell repertoires in COVID-19. About the study: There were acute and convalescent COVID-19 samples, and they came from the United States, Italy and Spain. PBMCs, B-cell-depleted T cells, or T cells provided the cDNA or gDNA that made up the material.

Germline loops: CDR1 SGHRS, CDR2 YFSETQ. The CDR3 length is 14 residues. Trimming cost V 0 bases and J 3 bases, with 10 bases left between them. Only in-frame clones appear in the TCRdb table, and some are missing; sequencing was by immunoSEQ multiplex PCR. The table has almost 30,000 clones, around 89% seen once; the top ten hold approximately 9.9%. The V gene is TRBV5-1, the J gene TRBJ2-7; D might be TRBD1 (6 bases). The TCR comes from a human donor in a cohort sampled during active COVID-19. Sequenced material: peripheral blood. CDR3 DNA: TGCGCCAGCAGCTTGGCCTCAGGGGTCTACGAGCAGTACTTC. Amino acid sequence: CASSLASGVYEQYF.